This TCR beta chain was identified in a study of spatial heterogeneity in lung cancer. As for the study in general: Consistently, beta-chain sequences turned up in larger numbers than alpha-chain sequences did. Broader study findings: It was found that expanded intratumoral alpha and beta TCR counts tracked tumor mutation counts.

TCRdb reanalysed the 5' RACE reads using MiXCR and keeps one entry per CDR3 protein. This sample carries some 2,400 distinct CDR3 sequences, 7.4% of them seen once, and the ten largest clones take almost 10%. This clonotype was seen ten or more times. Its specificity is unknown. Trimming took off 0 bases at V and 2 bases at J, with 13 bases between the two ends. CDR1 and CDR2 (germline): GTSNPN, SVGIG (reference sequence). The CDR3 contains 15 residues. The time point was: sample taken at primary tumor resection. The cohort: over 70 early-stage, untreated non-small cell lung cancer patients. Sequencing was performed on whole RNA extracted from tumor and nontumor lung tissue, or from frozen PBMC, and the material was left unsorted.

Sequenced here: lung tumor tissue, sampled at surgery. The sequence came from a female donor with early-stage non-small cell lung cancer. This chain joins TRBV30 and TRBJ1-2, with unresolved D. The CDR3 protein is CAWSVRTPGNYGYTF. For the CDR3, the DNA is TGTGCCTGGAGTGTACGCACTCCTGGAAACTATGGCTACACCTTC.